The 10 T cell receptor beta chains below were found in one sample sequenced in a study of shared clonotypes between healthy human individuals. The protocol was immunoSEQ multiplex PCR, while the TCRdb copy is restricted to in-frame clones and leaves out a portion. The sample holds about 2 million clones; around 96% are singletons and the top ten take approximately 1.2%. Naive CD8 cells lacked CD45RO and underwent positive selection for CCR7, leaving out terminally differentiated effector memory CD45RA+ cells. Sequenced sample: naive CD8+ T cells sorted from blood. Receptors were obtained from a man younger than 30 in good health.

Details on this clone: The same CDR3 arises from other DNA sequences in this sample as well. The rearrangement links TRBV30 to TRBJ2-3; 9 nucleotides agree with TRBD2. V shed 1 base, J shed 3 bases, and the junction held 2 bases outside the gene matches. Germline assignment: CDR1 GTSNPN and CDR2 SVGIG (reference sequence). This CDR3 has 14 amino acids. Here the CDR3 reads CAWSALAGTDTQYF. CDR3 bases: TGTGCCTGGAGTGCGCTAGCGGGAACAGATACGCAGTATTTT.

CDR3 sequence reads: CASSWDRGLSTDTQYF. In DNA form, the CDR3 reads TGCGCCAGCAGCTGGGACAGGGGATTAAGCACAGATACGCAGTATTTT. V usage is TRBV5-1 and J usage is TRBJ2-3; 10 nucleotides align to TRBD1. The germline CDR1 and CDR2 sequences are SGHRS and YFSETQ. The CDR3 covers 16 residues. Trimming cost V 3 bases and J 0 bases; bases outside gene matches: 4.

This chain links TRBV11-2 with TRBJ2-2; the D is unclear. The CDR3 contains 14 residues. Trimming removed 1 base at V and 5 bases at J, with 8 bases between. Germline CDR1 reads SGHAT; CDR2 reads FQNNGV. The CDR3 region is CASSLGSSTGELFF. In DNA, the CDR3 is TGTGCCAGCAGCTTAGGCTCCTCGACCGGGGAGCTGTTTTTT.

The gene calls are TRBV18 and TRBJ2-1; D gene ambiguous. Per the germline V gene, CDR1 is KGHSH and CDR2 is LQKENI. The CDR3 has 15 amino acids. V was trimmed by 4 bases and J by 8 bases, leaving 18 bases between them. CDR3 DNA sequence: TGTGCCAGCTCACTTGGTGAAGCTTACGTCGATGAGCAGTTCTTC. This encodes CASSLGEAYVDEQFF.

This clone was detected only once. Other DNA sequences in the same sample also yield this CDR3. Here the CDR3 reads CASSQGAYEQYF. For the CDR3, the DNA is TGTGCCAGCAGCCAGGGGGCCTACGAGCAGTACTTC. This sequence joins TRBV6-6 and TRBJ2-7; 7 bases map to TRBD1. Germline CDR1 and CDR2: MNHNY and SVGAGI (reference sequence). This CDR3 contains 12 residues. The junction had 1 base not matched to a gene; V was cut back by 6 bases and J by 2 bases.

V gene TRBV11-2 combines with J gene TRBJ2-1; D unclear. Looked up from germline, CDR1 is SGHAT and CDR2 is FQNNGV. The CDR3 is 12 residues long. The ends were cut back, 5 bases at V and 10 bases at J, with 12 bases in the middle. This chain's CDR3 is CASSQEDDEQFF. The CDR3, as DNA: TGTGCCAGCAGCCAGGAAGACGACGAGCAGTTCTTC.

This clone was picked up one time. CDR3 bases: TGTGCCAGCAGTTTCGCGGGCTCTGGAAACACCATATATTTT. It codes for CASSFAGSGNTIYF. This sequence joins TRBV27 and TRBJ1-3; D not resolved. Germline CDR1 is MNHEY and CDR2 is SMNVEV (reference sequence). The CDR3 runs to 14 residues. V dropped 3 bases and J dropped 0 bases, with 6 bases sitting between them.

The chain has TRBV6-5 and TRBJ1-4; D remains unclear. This CDR3 has 15 amino acids. Germline-derived CDR1 and CDR2 are MNHEY and SVGAGI. V lost 4 bases to trimming and J lost 0 bases, with 9 bases between them. As DNA, the CDR3 is TGTGCCAGCAGTTCTCTTCGAGCAACTAATGAAAAACTGTTTTTT. It yields the protein CASSSLRATNEKLFF.

The CDR3 reads CASSQERLLGQGGYEQYF. CDR3 sequence (DNA): TGCGCCAGCAGCCAAGAAAGATTATTAGGGCAGGGGGGCTACGAGCAGTACTTC. The chain couples TRBV4-1 to TRBJ2-7; TRBD1 might be the D (7 bases). The V end was cut by 0 bases, the J end by 3 bases, with 21 bases between. This CDR3 is 18 amino acids long. Germline loops: CDR1 MGHRA, CDR2 YSYEKL.

This chain uses TRBV9 with TRBJ1-4; possible D gene TRBD1, 6 bases. Per germline, CDR1 SGDLS and CDR2 YYNGEE. Trimming stripped 4 bases from V and 8 bases from J, with 18 bases between. The CDR3 contains 15 residues. The CDR3 spells CASSPEGGGREKLFF. The CDR3 DNA reads TGTGCCAGCAGCCCCGAGGGGGGTGGTAGGGAAAAACTGTTTTTT.